This T cell receptor (beta chain) comes out of a study of T cell repertoires in cytomegalovirus infection. This clonotype was seen at least ten times. TCRdb analysed the reads with MiXCR anew, one entry per CDR3 protein. The sample contains over 450,000 distinct CDR3 sequences, 11% of which appear only once. CDR1 SGHTA and CDR2 FQGNSA come from the germline V gene. Deletions cut 2 bases from V and 4 bases from J, with 9 bases between. CDR3 size: 14 residues. V usage is TRBV7-2 and J usage is TRBJ2-1, with D perhaps matching TRBD2 (6 bases). This TCR was recovered from a human donor in good health (CMV status not recorded). Some clones in this sample may be carry-over from other donors' samples. Source material: PBMCs. This chain's CDR3 is CASSLLATYNEQFF. The CDR3 bases are TGTGCCAGCAGCTTACTAGCGACTTACAATGAGCAGTTCTTC.